One and the same sample provided the 28 T cell receptor beta chains below, sequenced in a study of blood T cell repertoires in COVID-19. TCRdb's table, derived via immunoSEQ multiplex PCR, lists solely in-frame clones and lacks some. The sample has 150,000 to 200,000 clones; around 86% are singletons. Sequenced input: peripheral blood. The source is a man aged 35 to 55 with active or convalescent COVID-19.

The V and J genes are TRBV9 and TRBJ2-1; 9 bases align to TRBD2. The CDR3 covers 14 residues. J lost 4 bases, V lost 2 bases, and 1 base had no gene match. The germline gives CDR1 SGDLS, CDR2 YYNGEE. The CDR3: CASSVTSGYNEQFF. The CDR3 nucleotides are TGTGCCAGCAGCGTGACTAGCGGATACAATGAGCAGTTCTTC.

The V gene is TRBV9, the J gene TRBJ1-2; the D is unclear. The V end was cut by 2 bases, the J end by 4 bases, with 12 bases between. Germline V lookup: CDR1 SGDLS, CDR2 YYNGEE. The CDR3 sequence is 14 residues long. CDR3 nucleotide sequence: TGTGCCAGCAGCGTCCTTACAGTTCCCTATGGCTACACCTTC. Translating gives CASSVLTVPYGYTF.

This clone showed up just once. The chain uses TRBV11-1 and TRBJ1-6, with TRBD1 identical over 7 bases. The CDR3 is made up of 14 amino acids. The junction had 3 bases not matched to a gene; V was cut back by 3 bases and J by 7 bases. The germline gives CDR1 SGHAT, CDR2 FQDESV (reference sequence). The CDR3 is CASSLEGANSPLHF. CDR3 sequence (DNA): TGTGCCAGCAGCTTGGAGGGGGCGAATTCACCCCTCCACTTT.

This clone was recorded once. V and J are TRBV6-4 and TRBJ1-6; D is uncertain. V lost 8 bases, J lost 6 bases, and 14 bases lay in between. CDR1 and CDR2 from the germline V gene are MRHNA and SNTAGT. There are 14 residues in the CDR3. The CDR3 here is CASRETHINSPLHF. The CDR3 nucleotides are TGTGCCAGCCGAGAGACACACATTAATTCACCCCTCCACTTT.

This clone was seen only a few times. This sequence joins TRBV7-6 and TRBJ2-2; maybe TRBD2 (6 bases). Per the germline V gene, CDR1 is SGHVS and CDR2 is FNYEAQ. V shed 1 base and J shed 7 bases, with 19 bases lying between them. The CDR3 runs to 17 residues. The CDR3 loop reads CASSLEGSGPLLGELFF. The CDR3 DNA sequence: TGTGCCAGCAGCTTAGAGGGGAGCGGGCCCCTACTCGGGGAGCTGTTTTTT.

A word on this clone: Given a much more abundant clone one base away, this may be a read error. The CDR3 spells CASSGQGSYEQYF. The DNA for the CDR3 is TGTGCCAGCAGTGGACAGGGCTCCTACGAGCAGTACTTC. The chain employs TRBV6-2 or TRBV6-3 and TRBJ2-7, with 8 bases that match TRBD1. The germline gives CDR1 MNHEY, CDR2 SVGEGT. The CDR3 has 13 residues. V lost 5 bases, J lost 0 bases, and 0 bases stayed unmatched.

This chain uses TRBV7-6 with TRBJ1-3; tentatively, D is TRBD1 (5 bases). This CDR3 is built from 17 residues. Germline-derived CDR1 and CDR2 are SGHVS and FNYEAQ. V shed 0 bases and J shed 0 bases, with 12 bases lying between them. Here the CDR3 reads CASSLAGLGLSGNTIYF. DNA for the CDR3: TGTGCCAGCAGCTTAGCGGGCTTGGGGCTCTCTGGAAACACCATATATTTT.

The rearrangement joins TRBV5-4 to TRBJ1-3; weak D call: TRBD1 (5 bases). The CDR3 totals 14 residues. The germline V gene has CDR1 SGHNT and CDR2 YYREEE (reference sequence). V gave up 2 bases and J gave up 0 bases, with 6 bases separating them. CDR3 nucleotide sequence: TGTGCCAGCAGCTTAGACAGCTCTGGAAACACCATATATTTT. Protein sequence: CASSLDSSGNTIYF.

The V and J genes are TRBV5-1 and TRBJ1-2; 7 bases agree with TRBD1. Germline V lookup: CDR1 SGHRS, CDR2 YFSETQ. The CDR3 has 15 amino acids. The V segment lost 1 base and the J segment 2 bases; nucleotides outside the gene matches: 5. The CDR3 here is CASSLQDRLNYGYTF. The CDR3 DNA reads TGCGCCAGCAGCTTGCAGGACAGGTTGAACTATGGCTACACCTTC.

The rearrangement uses TRBV2 and TRBJ1-1; tentatively, D is TRBD1 (5 bases). Germline loops: CDR1 SNHLY, CDR2 FYNNEI. CDR3 length equals 13 residues. Trimming took off 6 bases at V and 2 bases at J, with 10 bases between the two ends. CDR3 in amino acids: CASRETENTEAFF. CDR3 DNA: TGTGCCAGCAGAGAGACAGAAAACACTGAAGCTTTCTTT.

The chain is built from TRBV5-6 and TRBJ2-3, with 10 bases lining up with TRBD2. Germline-derived CDR1 and CDR2 are SGHDT and YYEEEE. The V and J ends lost 2 bases and 2 bases, in that order; junction bases with no gene match: 5. The CDR3 covers 16 residues. In DNA, the CDR3 is TGTGCCAGCAGCTTTGCTAGCGGGGGATACACAGATACGCAGTATTTT. Amino acids: CASSFASGGYTDTQYF.

This clone is a singleton in its sample. This chain links TRBV5-1 with TRBJ2-2; 7 bases fit TRBD1. Germline V lookup: CDR1 SGHRS, CDR2 YFSETQ. The length of the CDR3 is 15 residues. Trimming at V came to 4 bases and at J to 0 bases, leaving 3 bases not matched to a gene. CDR3 nucleotide sequence: TGCGCCAGCAGCCAGGGGACAGCGAACACCGGGGAGCTGTTTTTT. Residues: CASSQGTANTGELFF.

This chain links TRBV19 with TRBJ1-5; no definite D call. The CDR3 sequence is 13 residues long. V was clipped by 9 bases and J by 4 bases, with 13 bases between them. Germline V CDR1 and CDR2: LNHDA, SQIVND (reference sequence). The DNA for the CDR3 is TGTGCCAGCGGGGAAGGTGGAAATCAGCCCCAGCATTTT. It codes for CASGEGGNQPQHF.

The chain is built from TRBV18 and TRBJ2-7, with D unresolved. Germline loops: CDR1 KGHSH, CDR2 LQKENI. The CDR3 sequence is 13 residues long. V dropped 4 bases and J dropped 5 bases, with 12 bases sitting between them. The CDR3, as DNA: TGTGCCAGCTCACAACTACCCCTCCACGAGCAGTACTTC. Its translation is CASSQLPLHEQYF.

The chain carries TRBV2 and TRBJ1-5, with 8 bases fitting TRBD1. Germline V gene sequence: CDR1 SNHLY, CDR2 FYNNEI. V shed 7 bases, J shed 2 bases, and the junction held 4 bases outside the gene matches. CDR3 length: 14 amino acids. CDR3 nucleotides: TGTGCCAGCAATTGGGACAGGCGCAATCAGCCCCAGCATTTT. This sequence encodes CASNWDRRNQPQHF.

The chain couples TRBV16 to TRBJ2-2; weak D call: TRBD2 (5 bases). Trimming cost V 1 base and J 0 bases, with 12 bases left between them. The germline V gene has CDR1 KGHSY and CDR2 FQNENV. The CDR3 spans 17 residues. The CDR3 loop reads CASSQLGAGTNTGELFF. The CDR3 DNA sequence: TGTGCCAGCAGCCAATTGGGAGCAGGAACGAACACCGGGGAGCTGTTTTTT. Looking up the rest from reference TRBV16 and TRBJ2-2 gives the full variable domain: GEEVAQTPKHLVRGEGQKAKLYCAPIKGHSYVFWYQQVLKNEFKFLISFQNENVFDETGMPKERFSAKCLPNSPCSLEIQATKLEDSAVYFCASSQLGAGTNTGELFFGEGSRLTVL.

This clone appeared a single time. The gene calls are TRBV11-2 and TRBJ1-2; tentatively, D is TRBD1 (5 bases). Germline CDR1 is SGHAT and CDR2 is FQNNGV. This CDR3 has 13 amino acids. Trimming took off 1 base at V and 4 bases at J, with 7 bases between the two ends. CDR3 nucleotides: TGTGCCAGCAGCTTAGGACAGAGCTATGGCTACACCTTC. Protein sequence: CASSLGQSYGYTF. The full variable domain, with the rest looked up from reference TRBV11-2 and TRBJ1-2, is EAGVAQSPRYKIIEKRQSVAFWCNPISGHATLYWYQQILGQGPKLLIQFQNNGVVDDSQLPKDRFSAERLKGVDSTLKIQPAKLEDSAVYLCASSLGQSYGYTFGSGTRLTVV.

This rearrangement joins TRBV28 to TRBJ2-3; TRBD1 is a possible D gene (6 bases). The CDR3 is made up of 15 amino acids. Germline V gene data show CDR1 as MDHEN and CDR2 as SYDVKM. V lost 7 bases and J 2 bases, leaving 16 bases between the germline ends. DNA for the CDR3: TGTGCCAGCAACCCTAGTGGGGGCTTCACAGATACGCAGTATTTT. This gives the protein CASNPSGGFTDTQYF.

V and J are TRBV28 and TRBJ1-1; TRBD1 agrees at 7 bases. The CDR3 sequence is 12 residues long. From germline, CDR1 is MDHEN and CDR2 SYDVKM. V shed 9 bases and J 2 bases; nucleotides not matched to a gene: 3. The CDR3 spells CASGQENTEAFF. The CDR3 DNA reads TGTGCCAGTGGACAGGAAAACACTGAAGCTTTCTTT.

The rearrangement links TRBV28 to TRBJ2-1, with unresolved D. Trimming removed 2 bases from V and 3 bases from J, with 11 bases in between. The CDR3 contains 15 residues. From germline, CDR1 is MDHEN and CDR2 SYDVKM. The CDR3 reads CASSLEGQDYNEQFF. DNA for the CDR3: TGTGCCAGCAGTTTAGAAGGTCAGGACTACAATGAGCAGTTCTTC.

The chain carries TRBV9 and TRBJ2-7; 10 nucleotides align to TRBD1. Germline CDR1 reads SGDLS; CDR2 reads YYNGEE. The J segment lost 3 bases and the V segment lost 1 base, leaving 1 base of the junction unmatched. CDR3 length equals 14 residues. The CDR3 reads CASSVRTGGYEQYF. The DNA for the CDR3 is TGTGCCAGCAGCGTACGGACAGGGGGCTACGAGCAGTACTTC.

The chain is built from TRBV7-3 and TRBJ1-2; 7 bases are shared with TRBD1. V dropped 4 bases and J dropped 3; count of bases not matched to a gene: 2. The CDR3 spans 13 residues. CDR1 and CDR2 (germline): SGHTA, FQGTGA. The CDR3: CASSYGQDYGYTF. The CDR3 DNA follows: TGTGCCAGCAGCTACGGACAGGACTATGGCTACACCTTC.

The V gene is TRBV7-3, the J gene TRBJ1-5, with D possibly TRBD1 on 5 matching bases. Germline assignment: CDR1 SGHTA and CDR2 FQGTGA. The V end was cut by 3 bases, the J end by 7 bases, with 16 bases between. The CDR3 runs to 15 residues. The CDR3 DNA sequence: TGTGCCAGCAGCTTCAAATGGGGGGGGTTACAGCCCCAGCATTTT. Encoded protein: CASSFKWGGLQPQHF. The full variable domain, in which reference TRBV7-3 and TRBJ1-5 provide the parts outside the CDR3, is GAGVSQTPSNKVTEKGKYVELRCDPISGHTALYWYRQSLGQGPEFLIYFQGTGAADDSGLPNDRFFAVRPEGSVSTLKIQRTERGDSAVYLCASSFKWGGLQPQHFGDGTRLSIL.

The chain is built from TRBV6-4 and TRBJ1-4; 8 nucleotides line up with TRBD1. Germline V gene lookup returns CDR1 MRHNA and CDR2 SNTAGT. J gave up 4 bases and V 7 bases, and 11 bases lay outside the gene matches. The CDR3 totals 16 residues. The CDR3 is CASTRTGRGLNEKLFF. The CDR3 region has the DNA TGTGCCAGCACCAGGACAGGGAGGGGACTTAATGAAAAACTGTTTTTT.

The rearrangement uses TRBV7-8 and TRBJ1-2; 7 bases fit TRBD1. The CDR3 has 14 amino acids. Germline assignment: CDR1 SGHVS and CDR2 FQNEAQ. With 4 bases clipped from V and 5 bases from J, the junction kept 7 bases outside the gene matches. The CDR3 sequence: CASSSNRDSYGYTF. CDR3 bases: TGTGCCAGCAGCTCTAACCGGGACAGTTATGGCTACACCTTC.

This chain uses TRBV11-2 with TRBJ2-3; 7 bases are shared with TRBD2. The CDR3 has 15 amino acids. From germline, CDR1 is SGHAT and CDR2 FQNNGV. The V and J ends lost 5 bases and 5 bases, in that order; junction bases with no gene match: 10. CDR3 region: CASSPGGGGLDTQYF. CDR3 nucleotide sequence: TGTGCCAGCAGCCCGGGTGGGGGGGGATTAGATACGCAGTATTTT. Based on the CDR3 plus reference TRBV11-2 and TRBJ2-3, the full variable domain is EAGVAQSPRYKIIEKRQSVAFWCNPISGHATLYWYQQILGQGPKLLIQFQNNGVVDDSQLPKDRFSAERLKGVDSTLKIQPAKLEDSAVYLCASSPGGGGLDTQYFGPGTRLTVL.

V gene TRBV7-8 combines with J gene TRBJ2-3, with 9 nucleotides matching TRBD1. V shed 4 bases and J 1 base; nucleotides not matched to a gene: 12. The CDR3 loop spans 18 amino acids. Germline CDR1 SGHVS, CDR2 FQNEAQ. CDR3 in amino acids: CASSSAITGGSGTDTQYF. CDR3 DNA sequence: TGTGCCAGCAGCTCGGCCATTACAGGGGGCTCTGGCACAGATACGCAGTATTTT.

The chain employs TRBV6-5 and TRBJ2-1; a possible D gene is TRBD1 (5 bases). The CDR3 is made up of 15 amino acids. The germline V gene has CDR1 MNHEY and CDR2 SVGAGI. Trimming stripped 2 bases from V and 3 bases from J, with 11 bases between. The CDR3 nucleotides read TGTGCCAGCAGTTACCAGGGATGGGTCTACAATGAGCAGTTCTTC. This codes for CASSYQGWVYNEQFF.